The 4 T cell receptor beta chains reported below all come from one sample, sequenced in a study of CD8+ T cells in alopecia areata. Treatment described: oral pan-JAK inhibitor, 5-10 mg twice daily. cDNA reverse transcribed from extracted RNA served as the sequencing template. Assay: immunoSEQ multiplex PCR; the TCRdb copy retains only in-frame clones and omits some. The table has about 280,000 clones, 58% seen once. This specimen consisted of CD4+ T cells sorted from blood, obtained at week 24, from a patient treated with tofacitinib. The receptors here all came from a human donor with alopecia areata.

The chain has TRBV28 and TRBJ2-1; D uncertain. CDR3 length: 15 amino acids. Germline CDR1 and CDR2: MDHEN and SYDVKM. The germline V and J ends were trimmed by 5 bases and 0 bases, with 11 bases remaining between them. The CDR3 region has the DNA TGTGCCAGCAGTGCGACGGGTAGCTCCTACAATGAGCAGTTCTTC. Its translation is CASSATGSSYNEQFF.

This chain links TRBV29-1 with TRBJ2-1, with 7 bases lining up with TRBD1. V shed 7 bases and J 8 bases; nucleotides not matched to a gene: 8. CDR3 length: 12 residues. Germline V CDR1 and CDR2: SQVTM, ANQGSEA. CDR3: CSAGDRKYEQFF. The CDR3 nucleotides are TGCAGCGCCGGGGACAGAAAGTATGAGCAGTTCTTC.

The genes are TRBV5-6 and TRBJ1-2; D is unclear. Deletions cut 4 bases from V and 7 bases from J, with 17 bases between. CDR1 SGHDT and CDR2 YYEEEE come from the germline V gene. CDR3 length: 14 amino acids. CDR3 bases: TGTGCCAGCAGCAAGAACGACGGAGCTGGTGGCTACACCTTC. As protein: CASSKNDGAGGYTF.

V usage is TRBV30 and J usage is TRBJ2-2; maybe TRBD2 (5 bases). The CDR3 has 13 amino acids. The germline CDR1 and CDR2 sequences are GTSNPN and SVGIG (reference sequence). With 3 bases removed from V and 6 bases from J, the gap between germline ends came to 11 bases. Written as DNA, the CDR3 is TGTGCCTGGAGATGGCGAGCGGCCGGGGAGCTGTTTTTT. Translated, it gives CAWRWRAAGELFF.